The present T cell receptor beta chain was sequenced within a study of breast tumors, draining lymph nodes, adjacent tissues. TCRdb recomputed calls from the multiplex PCR reads with MiXCR, one row per CDR3 protein. The table shows approximately 210,000 distinct CDR3 sequences, with under 35% occurring only once. Comments on this clonotype: This sequence may be a read error, since a much larger clone differs from it by one base. In this CDR3 the conserved last residue, phenylalanine or tryptophan, is missing, so a read error is likely.

The lymph nodes were axillary draining lymph nodes from breast cancer patients. The CDR3 sequence is 14 residues long. CDR1 and CDR2 (germline): SSHAT, FNYEAQ (reference sequence). The chain recombines TRBV7-7 with TRBJ2-5; 8 positions match TRBD2. This sequence was found in a female donor with breast cancer. Some clones in this sample may be carry-over from other donors' samples. Material: axillary lymph node tissue. The CDR3 sequence: CASSPSGGQETQYL. The CDR3 DNA follows: TGTGCTAGCAGCCCGAGCGGGGGACAAGAGACCCAGTACCTC.